A single sample is the source of the 22 T cell receptor beta chains below, sequenced in a study of blood T cell repertoires in COVID-19. TCRdb's table, derived via immunoSEQ multiplex PCR, lists solely in-frame clones and lacks some. This table holds approximately 470,000 clones, roughly 88% found once. The material sequenced was peripheral blood. These receptor sequences come from a human donor in a cohort sampled during active COVID-19.

Only one count was recorded for this clone. The chain links TRBV10-1 to TRBJ2-7; the D gene is possibly TRBD1 (6 bases). V was cut by 4 bases and J by 0 bases, with 10 bases left in between. Germline V CDR1 and CDR2: WNHNN, SYGVQD (reference sequence). This CDR3 is 14 amino acids long. The CDR3 bases are TGCGCCAGCAGTGTGACAGGTAGCTCCTACGAGCAGTACTTC. It codes for CASSVTGSSYEQYF.

The chain carries TRBV7-9 and TRBJ1-3, with 7 nucleotides matching TRBD1. V dropped 6 bases and J dropped 0; count of bases not matched to a gene: 5. CDR3 length: 15 amino acids. Germline V gene data show CDR1 as SEHNR and CDR2 as FQNEAQ (reference sequence). The CDR3 nucleotides read TGTGCCAGCAGTTCGGGACAGAGCTCTGGAAACACCATATATTTT. Its translation: CASSSGQSSGNTIYF. The entire variable domain, with the rest obtained from reference TRBV7-9 and TRBJ1-3, is as follows: DTGVSQNPRHKITKRGQNVTFRCDPISEHNRLYWYRQTLGQGPEFLTYFQNEAQLEKSRLLSDRFSAERPKGSFSTLEIQRTEQGDSAMYLCASSSGQSSGNTIYFGEGSWLTVV.

The genes are TRBV10-1 and TRBJ2-1; 7 bases agree with TRBD1. From germline, CDR1 is WNHNN and CDR2 SYGVQD (reference sequence). The CDR3 sequence is 12 residues long. V lost 8 bases to trimming and J lost 10 bases; unmatched junction nucleotides: 8. CDR3 residues: CASGLTGVEQFF. The CDR3 nucleotides are TGCGCCAGCGGACTTACAGGGGTGGAGCAGTTCTTC.

The V call is TRBV5-1, the J call TRBJ2-3; D might be TRBD2 (6 bases). The germline V gene encodes CDR1 SGHRS and CDR2 YFSETQ. V was cut by 4 bases and J by 0 bases, with 9 bases left in between. The CDR3 covers 14 residues. The CDR3 protein is CASSGGTSTDTQYF. DNA of the CDR3: TGCGCCAGCAGCGGGGGGACTAGCACAGATACGCAGTATTTT.

The rearrangement joins TRBV6-5 to TRBJ1-1, with D perhaps matching TRBD1 (6 bases). The ends were cut back, 3 bases at V and 2 bases at J, with 16 bases in the middle. Germline assignment: CDR1 MNHEY and CDR2 SVGAGI. The CDR3 spans 16 residues. CDR3 residues: CASSYYSGTLNTEAFF. CDR3 nucleotides: TGTGCCAGCAGTTATTACTCCGGGACACTTAACACTGAAGCTTTCTTT.

On this clone itself: This sample also contains other DNA sequences that code for the same CDR3. This chain links TRBV6-5 with TRBJ1-5, with 8 bases aligning to TRBD1. The ends lost 7 bases at V and 4 bases at J; junction bases unmatched: 3. This CDR3 comprises 13 residues. CDR1 MNHEY and CDR2 SVGAGI come from the germline V gene. The CDR3 DNA follows: TGTGCCAGCACTACAGGGGGGAATCAGCCCCAGCATTTT. Translation: CASTTGGNQPQHF.

V is TRBV27 and J is TRBJ1-5; D might be TRBD1 (5 bases). There are 14 residues in the CDR3. The V end lost 2 bases, the J end lost 3 bases, and 8 bases lay between the germline ends. From germline, CDR1 is MNHEY and CDR2 SMNVEV (reference sequence). The CDR3 protein is CASSLKGNNQPQHF. For the CDR3, the DNA is TGTGCCAGCAGTTTAAAGGGGAACAATCAGCCCCAGCATTTT.

The gene calls are TRBV6-1 and TRBJ1-1; a weak D match, TRBD1 (5 bases). V was shortened by 2 bases and J by 4 bases, with 8 bases between the two germline ends. The germline V gene has CDR1 MNHNS and CDR2 SASEGT. This CDR3 is 13 amino acids long. CDR3 nucleotides: TGTGCCAGCAGTGAATTGGGGGGCACTGAAGCTTTCTTT. Translated: CASSELGGTEAFF.

The chain carries TRBV6-2 or TRBV6-3 and TRBJ2-1; 9 positions agree with TRBD1. V gave up 4 bases and J gave up 2 bases; unmatched junction bases: 6. Germline CDR1 is MNHEY and CDR2 is SVGEGT. The CDR3 sequence is 16 residues long. CDR3 amino acids: CASSLLQGAPYNEQFF. DNA of the CDR3: TGTGCCAGCAGTTTATTACAGGGGGCTCCCTACAATGAGCAGTTCTTC.

The CDR3 DNA reads as TGCAGCGTTAAAAAATCCGGGGTAACCTATGGCTACACCTTC. Amino acid sequence: CSVKKSGVTYGYTF. The rearrangement joins TRBV29-1 to TRBJ1-2; D gene ambiguous. Germline CDR1 SQVTM, CDR2 ANQGSEA. The CDR3 totals 14 residues. The V and J ends lost 5 bases and 4 bases respectively, with 17 bases between them.

This clone was seen a single time. The CDR3: CASSLRGGGQETQYF. CDR3 in DNA: TGTGCCAGCAGTTTACGGGGGGGAGGCCAAGAGACCCAGTACTTC. This chain connects TRBV27 to TRBJ2-5; TRBD2 agrees at 8 bases. V shed 2 bases, J shed 1 base, and the junction held 3 bases outside the gene matches. Per the germline V gene, CDR1 is MNHEY and CDR2 is SMNVEV (reference sequence). This CDR3 region has 15 residues.

The rearrangement joins TRBV7-3 to TRBJ2-1, with 9 nucleotides matching TRBD1. The V gene end was trimmed by 5 bases and the J gene end by 10 bases; junction bases not matched to a gene: 12. Looked up from germline, CDR1 is SGHTA and CDR2 is FQGTGA. The CDR3 covers 15 residues. The CDR3 sequence is CASSAGTGPTREQFF. The CDR3, as DNA: TGTGCCAGCAGCGCCGGGACAGGGCCCACCAGGGAGCAGTTCTTC.

This chain connects TRBV6-5 to TRBJ2-7; tentative D call: TRBD1 (5 bases). Germline loops: CDR1 MNHEY, CDR2 SVGAGI. With 2 bases removed from V and 3 bases from J, the gap between germline ends came to 11 bases. The CDR3 extends over 14 amino acids. CDR3 bases: TGTGCCAGCAGTTACGGGCTAGGGGACTACGAGCAGTACTTC. Translated, it gives CASSYGLGDYEQYF.

The table lists this clone with a count of one. V is TRBV7-3 and J is TRBJ2-1; D is uncertain. This CDR3 is 15 amino acids long. In germline, CDR1 is SGHTA, CDR2 FQGTGA. V lost 2 bases, J lost 4 bases, and 12 bases lay in between. Here the CDR3 DNA reads TGTGCCAGCAGCTTAGAAGGAGTAGGTTACAATGAGCAGTTCTTC. Translating gives CASSLEGVGYNEQFF.

This clone came up once. The chain is built from TRBV6-1 and TRBJ1-2, with 9 bases that match TRBD1. CDR1 is MNHNS and CDR2 is SASEGT in the germline V gene. The CDR3 consists of 16 residues. V lost 4 bases and J lost 8; bases outside the gene matches: 14. The CDR3 DNA reads as TGTGCCAGCAGTGTCCGGGACAGGGCCCCTGCGGGGGGCTACACCTTC. It encodes CASSVRDRAPAGGYTF.

The J gene is TRBJ2-7, the V gene TRBV6-5, with 11 nucleotides matching TRBD1. CDR1 is MNHEY and CDR2 is SVGAGI in the germline V gene. This CDR3 spans 14 amino acids. Unmatched junction bases numbered 4, after V lost 6 bases and J lost 3 bases. CDR3 residues: CASSGDRGFYEQYF. The CDR3 bases are TGTGCCAGCAGCGGGGACAGGGGGTTCTACGAGCAGTACTTC.

This clone was detected only once. The rearrangement links TRBV27 to TRBJ2-5; 11 bases are a match to TRBD1. V was clipped by 7 bases and J by 5 bases; unmatched bases: 6. The CDR3 sequence is 14 residues long. Germline-derived CDR1 and CDR2 are MNHEY and SMNVEV (reference sequence). The CDR3 spells CASKTGQGGETQYF. The CDR3 coding sequence is TGTGCCAGCAAAACGGGACAGGGGGGTGAGACCCAGTACTTC.

The chain employs TRBV18 and TRBJ2-4; 7 bases match TRBD2. The ends lost 8 bases at V and 2 bases at J; junction bases unmatched: 12. The CDR3 length is 16 residues. In germline, CDR1 is KGHSH, CDR2 LQKENI. The CDR3 spells CASTRSGGSTKNIQYF. The CDR3 DNA reads TGTGCCAGCACTCGGTCCGGCGGGAGCACCAAAAACATTCAGTACTTC.

V gene TRBV30 combines with J gene TRBJ2-5; a weak D match, TRBD1 (7 bases). Germline V CDR1 and CDR2: GTSNPN, SVGIG (reference sequence). V was clipped by 2 bases and J by 5 bases, with 12 bases between them. This CDR3 contains 13 residues. CDR3 DNA sequence: TGTGCCTGGAGTCGACAGGGAGGCGAGACCCAGTACTTC. Translated: CAWSRQGGETQYF.

V and J are TRBV19 and TRBJ2-3, with 14 nucleotides matching TRBD2. The CDR3 is 17 amino acids. Germline V gene sequence: CDR1 LNHDA, CDR2 SQIVND (reference sequence). V trimming: 5 bases; J trimming: 6 bases; junction bases outside the gene matches: 10. The CDR3 DNA reads TGTGCCAGTAGTCTTCCTGGGACTAGCGGGAGCCCGGATACGCAGTATTTT. As protein: CASSLPGTSGSPDTQYF.

The V and J genes are TRBV24-1 and TRBJ2-1, with 8 positions matching TRBD1. From germline, CDR1 is KGHDR and CDR2 SFDVKD. The CDR3 contains 15 residues. V was clipped by 4 bases and J by 7 bases; unmatched bases: 8. For the CDR3, the DNA is TGTGCCACCAGTGACTCAGCTACAGGGGGGAATGAGCAGTTCTTC. It is translated as CATSDSATGGNEQFF.

The chain is built from TRBV5-1 and TRBJ1-1; D perhaps matches TRBD1 (6 bases). The V end was cut by 5 bases, the J end by 1 base, with 15 bases between. The CDR3 has 15 residues. The germline CDR1 and CDR2 sequences are SGHRS and YFSETQ. In nucleotides, the CDR3 is TGCGCCAGCAGTACGACAGGACCCTCGAACACTGAAGCTTTCTTT. Translating gives CASSTTGPSNTEAFF.